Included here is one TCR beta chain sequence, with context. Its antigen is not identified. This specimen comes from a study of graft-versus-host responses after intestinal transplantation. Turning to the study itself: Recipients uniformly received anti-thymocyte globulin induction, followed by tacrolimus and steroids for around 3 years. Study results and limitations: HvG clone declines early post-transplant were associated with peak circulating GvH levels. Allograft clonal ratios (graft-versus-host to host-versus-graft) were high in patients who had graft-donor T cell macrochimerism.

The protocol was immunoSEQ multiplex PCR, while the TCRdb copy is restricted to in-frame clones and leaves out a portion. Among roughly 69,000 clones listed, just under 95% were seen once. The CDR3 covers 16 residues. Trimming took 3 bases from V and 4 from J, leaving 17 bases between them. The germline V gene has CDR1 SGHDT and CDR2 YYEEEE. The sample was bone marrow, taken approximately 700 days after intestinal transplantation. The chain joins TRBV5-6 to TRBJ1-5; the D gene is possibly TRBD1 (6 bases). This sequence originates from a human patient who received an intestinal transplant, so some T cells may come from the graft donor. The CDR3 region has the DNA TGTGCCAGCAGCTCCGGTACAGGGATAGGTAATCAGCCCCAGCATTTT. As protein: CASSSGTGIGNQPQHF.